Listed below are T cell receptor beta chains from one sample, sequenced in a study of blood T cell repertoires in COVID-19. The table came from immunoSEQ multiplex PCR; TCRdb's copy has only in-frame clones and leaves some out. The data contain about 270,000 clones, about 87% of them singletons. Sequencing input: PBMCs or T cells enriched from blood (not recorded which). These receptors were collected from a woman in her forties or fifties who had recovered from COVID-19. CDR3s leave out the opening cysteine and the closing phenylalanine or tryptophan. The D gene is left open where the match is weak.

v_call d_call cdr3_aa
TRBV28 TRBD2 ATGGRLAGSYNEQF
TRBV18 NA ASSLTVSQETQY
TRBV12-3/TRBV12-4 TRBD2 ASSLAGGEQY
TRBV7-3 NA ASSLTGGHRPNTEAF
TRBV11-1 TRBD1 ASSTKQGSHEQY
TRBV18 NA ASSPDRGEAF
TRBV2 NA ASNGQNQETQY
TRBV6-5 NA ASRGLVGGGGYT
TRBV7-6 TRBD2 ASSLTPPGTSGRGVTDTQY
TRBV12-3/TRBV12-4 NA ASSLERGTEAF
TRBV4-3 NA ASSQDFEGNYGYT
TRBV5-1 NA ASSLYPRRGNEQF
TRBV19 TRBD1 ASSKSGQAIQPQH
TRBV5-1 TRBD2 ASSLLSGSSNEQF
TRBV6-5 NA ASTSPGDTQY
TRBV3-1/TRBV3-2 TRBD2 ASSQVKGGRGDNEQF
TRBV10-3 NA AISERLTGYGYT
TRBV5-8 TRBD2 ASSSGLAGGGNTGELF
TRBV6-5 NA ASSNNRDEQPQH
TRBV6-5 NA ASSYMGQTEAF
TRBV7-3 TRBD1 ASSFGTGNEQF
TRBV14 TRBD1 ASSQGRGLSRTDTQY
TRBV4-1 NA ASSQEEGTTEAF
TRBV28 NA ASGLSEKLF
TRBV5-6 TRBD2 ASSFRAGEVTGELF
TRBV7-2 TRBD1 ASSSDRVTNEKLF
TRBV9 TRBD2 ASSATLAGGPSDTQY
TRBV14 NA ASSHAVKYYNEQF
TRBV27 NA ASSSHSLFQPQH
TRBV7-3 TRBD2 ASSFGLAGAETQY
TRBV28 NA ATTPSYNEQF
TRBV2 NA ASMGQRNTEAF